The clone carrying this T cell receptor beta chain was seen a few times. The sort gate was single viable CD3+CD4+CD8-CD45RO+ cells for memory CD4+ T cells. This entry comes from a study of memory CD4+ T cells and cytomegalovirus serostatus. Across the whole study: Of the healthy Belgian adults, under 10 were CMV seropositive and 20 to 25 seronegative.

With 4 bases removed from V and 5 bases from J, the gap between germline ends came to 11 bases. The CDR3 has 13 amino acids. Germline V CDR1 and CDR2: SEHNR, FQNEAQ (reference sequence). Sequencing was performed with immunoSEQ multiplex PCR; in TCRdb, only in-frame clones are kept and a portion is missing. Seen here are 75,000 to 95,000 clones, approximately 80% observed once, and the top ten hold roughly 0.79%. The chain uses TRBV7-9 and TRBJ1-1; D gene uncertain. The sequencing sample was made of memory CD4+ T cells from blood. The sequence was obtained from an adult in good health and CMV-seronegative. CDR3: CASSSRVETEAFF. The CDR3, as DNA: TGTGCCAGCAGCTCGCGCGTCGAAACTGAAGCTTTCTTT. Using reference TRBV7-9 and TRBJ1-1 for the parts outside the CDR3, the full variable domain is DTGVSQNPRHKITKRGQNVTFRCDPISEHNRLYWYRQTLGQGPEFLTYFQNEAQLEKSRLLSDRFSAERPKGSFSTLEIQRTEQGDSAMYLCASSSRVETEAFFGQGTRLTVV.